The rows below give T cell receptor beta chains drawn from one sample of a study of cytomegalovirus exposure and HLA in healthy donors. Profiling relied on immunoSEQ multiplex PCR, and the TCRdb table lists in-frame clones only, not all of them. The sample shows over 100,000 clones, about 61% of them seen only once. Input material: PBMCs. The receptors originated from a woman between 40 and 55 years old in good health and CMV-seronegative. The CDR3 runs from the conserved cysteine through the conserved F or W. The D gene is left open where the match is weak. Some rows have no size entry. The others give once, few or many, or a class for an expanded clone.

>TRBV7-8|.|.|TRBJ2-6
CASSYGSGANVLTF
TGTGCCAGCAGCTACGGCTCTGGGGCCAACGTCCTGACTTTC
>TRBV28|.|.|TRBJ1-2
CASSFRANYGYTF
TGTGCCAGCAGTTTTCGGGCTAACTATGGCTACACCTTC
>TRBV11-3|.|.|TRBJ1-4
CASSSTRVTNEKLFF
TGTGCCAGCAGCTCCACCAGGGTTACTAATGAAAAACTGTTTTTT
>TRBV15|TRBD1|once|TRBJ2-2
CATMGQAVTGELFF
TGTGCCACCATGGGACAGGCGGTCACCGGGGAGCTGTTTTTT
>TRBV6-1|.|.|TRBJ2-7
CASSDYSGYEQYF
TGTGCCAGCAGTGATTACAGTGGCTACGAGCAGTACTTC
>TRBV5-1|.|few|TRBJ2-3
CASSRRTVTSTDTQYF
TGCGCCAGCAGCCGTCGAACAGTTACTAGCACAGATACGCAGTATTTT
>TRBV5-4|TRBD1|.|TRBJ1-1
CASSLDRGVGTEAFF
TGTGCCAGCAGCTTAGACAGGGGAGTAGGCACTGAAGCTTTCTTT
>TRBV11-2|TRBD1|.|TRBJ1-5
CASSFGPGGGNQPQHF
TGTGCCAGCAGCTTTGGGCCAGGGGGTGGCAATCAGCCCCAGCATTTT
>TRBV30|.|few|TRBJ1-1
CAWSRGQGNTEAFF
TGTGCCTGGAGCCGAGGTCAGGGAAACACTGAAGCTTTCTTT
>TRBV7-2|.|.|TRBJ1-3
CASSLWDKSGNTIYF
TGTGCCAGCAGTCTTTGGGACAAGTCTGGAAACACCATATATTTT
>TRBV6-5|.|few|TRBJ2-4
CASSSLELRNIQYF
TGTGCCAGCAGTTCACTAGAATTACGAAACATTCAGTACTTC
>TRBV7-2|.|.|TRBJ1-2
CASSLDRPFEGYTF
TGTGCCAGCAGCTTAGACAGACCTTTCGAAGGCTACACCTTC
>TRBV30|.|once|TRBJ1-5
CAWSVLGGNQPQHF
TGTGCCTGGAGTGTATTGGGGGGGAATCAGCCCCAGCATTTT
>TRBV5-1|.|.|TRBJ1-4
CASSFGGDNEKLFF
TGCGCCAGCAGCTTTGGGGGCGATAATGAAAAACTGTTTTTT
>TRBV4-1|TRBD2|.|TRBJ2-5
CASSQGMASGGRQTQYF
TGCGCCAGCAGCCAAGGGATGGCTAGCGGGGGGCGGCAGACCCAGTACTTC
>TRBV7-9|.|few|TRBJ1-2
CASSPGISHNYGYTF
TGTGCCAGCAGCCCCGGGATTTCTCATAACTATGGCTACACCTTC
>TRBV7-3|TRBD2|few|TRBJ2-2
CASSLEAGGSGELFF
TGTGCCAGCAGCTTGGAAGCGGGGGGGTCGGGGGAGCTGTTTTTT
>TRBV4-3|.|.|TRBJ1-2
CASSPYIISGGTSYGYTF
TGCGCCAGCAGCCCTTATATTATCTCGGGGGGCACTAGCTATGGCTACACCTTC
>TRBV7-6|TRBD1|.|TRBJ2-7
CASSPGDRGPLEQYF
TGTGCCAGCAGCCCTGGGGACAGGGGGCCTCTGGAGCAGTACTTC
>TRBV7-2|TRBD2|.|TRBJ2-3
CASSTVWARGVTDTQYF
TGTGCCAGCAGCACCGTTTGGGCGCGGGGGGTCACAGATACGCAGTATTTT
>TRBV16|.|.|TRBJ1-1
CASSLTTEAFF
TGTGCCAGCAGCCTGACAACTGAAGCTTTCTTT
>TRBV7-2|.|.|TRBJ2-3
CASSLNGRSLDTQYF
TGTGCCAGCAGCTTAAACGGCCGGAGTTTAGATACGCAGTATTTT
>TRBV15|.|.|TRBJ1-5
CATSRGVGQLEAQPQHF
TGTGCCACCAGCAGAGGGGTGGGGCAGCTCGAAGCCCAGCCCCAGCATTTT